These 32 T cell receptor beta chains were sequenced from one sample in a study of T cells in Graves' hyperthyroidism and ophthalmopathy. RNA transcripts were the template for amplifying TCR beta CDR3 regions. HTBI primers were used for first-round RT-PCR of the TCR CDR3. Using its own MiXCR run on the multiplex PCR reads, TCRdb lists one record per CDR3 protein. The sample records 600,000 or so distinct CDR3 sequences, around 15% being singletons. The sample taken for sequencing was blood. The receptor source for this set is a woman younger than 45 with Graves' hyperthyroidism.

There are many counts of this clonotype. The V gene is TRBV27, the J gene TRBJ2-2; 9 bases fit TRBD2. The CDR3 covers 18 residues. Germline CDR1 and CDR2: MNHEY and SMNVEV (reference sequence). The V and J ends lost 7 bases and 6 bases, in that order; junction bases with no gene match: 18. The CDR3, as DNA: TGTGCCAGCACCCCCGGAGCGGCGGGAGGGCCAGGAGCCGGGGAGCTGTTTTTT. As protein: CASTPGAAGGPGAGELFF.

Points on this clonotype: This could be a read error, since a much larger clone is one nucleotide away. This chain uses TRBV28 with TRBJ2-7, with D possibly TRBD1 on 6 matching bases. CDR3 length: 11 amino acids. The germline CDR1 and CDR2 sequences are MDHEN and SYDVKM. The ends were cut back, 11 bases at V and 9 bases at J, with 17 bases in the middle. The CDR3: CASSRGRGQYF. The CDR3, as DNA: TGTGCCTCGTCCCGGGGCAGGGGGCAGTACTTC.

This clonotype appeared once. Here the CDR3 reads CASSVEMENTEAFF. CDR3 nucleotide sequence: TGTGCCAGCAGCGTAGAAATGGAGAACACTGAAGCTTTCTTT. The rearrangement links TRBV9 to TRBJ1-1; D gene uncertain. There are 14 residues in the CDR3. Trimming stripped 0 bases from V and 1 base from J, with 7 bases between. Looked up from germline, CDR1 is SGDLS and CDR2 is YYNGEE.

The rearrangement links TRBV20-1 to TRBJ2-6, with TRBD1 identical over 9 bases. The CDR3 loop spans 15 amino acids. The V gene's germline CDR1 is DFQATT and CDR2 SNEGSKA (reference sequence). Unmatched junction bases numbered 5, after V lost 6 bases and J lost 2 bases. The CDR3 bases are TGCAGTGCAACAAGACAGGGGGCTGGGGCCAACGTCCTGACTTTC. Translating gives CSATRQGAGANVLTF.

In this sample, this clonotype turned up many times. The chain is built from TRBV27 and TRBJ2-1; D not certain. CDR3 length equals 15 residues. Germline V gene lookup returns CDR1 MNHEY and CDR2 SMNVEV (reference sequence). The V end lost 9 bases, the J end lost 0 bases, and 15 bases lay between the germline ends. CDR3: CASKDQSTSYNEQFF. DNA for the CDR3: TGTGCCAGTAAGGACCAGAGCACCTCCTACAATGAGCAGTTCTTC.

The sample holds many counts of this clonotype. CDR3 DNA: TGTGCCAGCAGCTCGGGTCCTGGACTTTTGTATGAGCAGTTCTTC. Its protein product is CASSSGPGLLYEQFF. The genes are TRBV11-2 and TRBJ2-1, with D perhaps matching TRBD2 (5 bases). Germline assignment: CDR1 SGHAT and CDR2 FQNNGV. CDR3 length: 15 amino acids. The germline V and J ends were trimmed by 4 bases and 8 bases, with 18 bases remaining between them.

This clonotype was detected ten times or more. The gene calls are TRBV7-3 and TRBJ2-3, with D possibly being TRBD2 (6 bases). Trimming stripped 2 bases from V and 2 bases from J, with 14 bases between. This CDR3 is 16 amino acids long. Germline values: CDR1 SGHTA, CDR2 FQGTGA. For the CDR3, the DNA is TGTGCCAGCAGCTTACAAGCGGGTCCAACCACAGATACGCAGTATTTT. Protein sequence: CASSLQAGPTTDTQYF.

This chain links TRBV18 with TRBJ2-5; 7 bases are a match to TRBD1. The germline gives CDR1 KGHSH, CDR2 LQKENI. This CDR3 comprises 14 residues. V was clipped by 5 bases and J by 3 bases; unmatched bases: 6. In nucleotides, the CDR3 is TGTGCCAGCTCAGAGGGGGCGACAGAAGAGACCCAGTACTTC. Amino acid sequence: CASSEGATEETQYF. Filled out from reference TRBV18 and TRBJ2-5, the complete variable domain reads NAGVMQNPRHLVRRRGQEARLRCSPMKGHSHVYWYRQLPEEGLKFMVYLQKENIIDESGMPKERFSAEFPKEGPSILRIQQVVRGDSAAYFCASSEGATEETQYFGPGTRLLVL.

This clonotype was detected a few times. V usage is TRBV27 and J usage is TRBJ1-1; the D gene is possibly TRBD1 (5 bases). V dropped 7 bases and J dropped 3 bases, with 15 bases sitting between them. Germline-derived CDR1 and CDR2 are MNHEY and SMNVEV (reference sequence). This CDR3 is 14 amino acids long. The CDR3 nucleotides read TGTGCCAGCAACTCGAGGGGTAGAGACACTGAAGCTTTCTTT. It encodes CASNSRGRDTEAFF.

This clonotype was counted ten times or more. The V and J genes are TRBV20-1 and TRBJ2-5; D gene unclear. There are 11 residues in the CDR3. Germline V gives CDR1 DFQATT, CDR2 SNEGSKA (reference sequence). V was cut by 6 bases and J by 3 bases, with 8 bases left in between. CDR3 nucleotide sequence: TGCAGTGCGTCGACGGAAGAGACCCAGTACTTC. This sequence encodes CSASTEETQYF.

The sample holds a few counts of this clonotype. This chain joins TRBV12-3 or TRBV12-4 and TRBJ2-5; D is undetermined. The ends were cut back, 6 bases at V and 5 bases at J, with 19 bases in the middle. This CDR3 region has 15 residues. DNA of the CDR3: TGTGCCAGCAGCCCTTTCATGGGTCAGAGGGAGACCCAGTACTTC. It specifies CASSPFMGQRETQYF.

This chain links TRBV5-1 with TRBJ2-2; possibly TRBD1 or TRBD2 for D (6 bases each). Germline CDR1 SGHRS, CDR2 YFSETQ. V dropped 2 bases and J dropped 5 bases, with 13 bases sitting between them. This CDR3 is 15 amino acids long. This CDR3 is CASSLTGGRTGELFF. CDR3 DNA: TGCGCCAGCAGCTTAACCGGGGGCAGGACCGGGGAGCTGTTTTTT. The full variable domain, in which reference TRBV5-1 and TRBJ2-2 provide the parts outside the CDR3, is KAGVTQTPRYLIKTRGQQVTLSCSPISGHRSVSWYQQTPGQGLQFLFEYFSETQRNKGNFPGRFSGRQFSNSRSEMNVSTLELGDSALYLCASSLTGGRTGELFFGEGSRLTVL.

The J gene is TRBJ2-3, the V gene TRBV29-1; TRBD2 agrees at 10 bases. The CDR3 totals 16 residues. Unmatched junction bases numbered 9, after V lost 2 bases and J lost 4 bases. Germline V gene sequence: CDR1 SQVTM, CDR2 ANQGSEA. The CDR3 DNA sequence: TGCAGCGTTGAAAGGGGAAGCGGGAGGGCTGCAGATACGCAGTATTTT. Its protein is CSVERGSGRAADTQYF.

About this clonotype itself: A read error is possible here, since a much larger clone lies one base away. The chain couples TRBV3-1 to TRBJ2-1; possible D gene TRBD2, 5 bases. The CDR3 spans 12 residues. Germline-derived CDR1 and CDR2 are LGHDT and YNNKEL (reference sequence). V was pared by 3 bases and J by 8 bases, with 8 bases between. The CDR3 loop is CASSHIGDEQFF. CDR3 DNA: TGTGCCAGCAGCCATATCGGGGATGAGCAGTTCTTC.

With regard to this clonotype: A much more abundant neighbour one base away suggests this may be a read error. The V and J genes are TRBV7-2 and TRBJ2-3; 14 bases match TRBD2. Trimming took 1 base from V and 5 from J; bases not matched to a gene: 2. CDR3 size: 16 residues. Germline V gene lookup returns CDR1 SGHTA and CDR2 FQGNSA. For the CDR3, the DNA is TGTGCCAGCAGCTTAGTCGGGACTAGCGGGGGAGATACGCAGTATTTT. Translating it yields CASSLVGTSGGDTQYF.

This clonotype was seen a handful of times. V usage is TRBV19 and J usage is TRBJ2-7, with 8 bases aligning to TRBD1. The V and J ends lost 3 bases and 5 bases, in that order; junction bases with no gene match: 12. The CDR3 extends over 16 amino acids. CDR1 and CDR2 (germline): LNHDA, SQIVND (reference sequence). The CDR3 DNA follows: TGTGCCAGTAGTATCGTCGGGCGGGACAGGTTCCACGAGCAGTACTTC. This codes for CASSIVGRDRFHEQYF.

This clonotype was picked up a small number of times. This chain connects TRBV7-3 to TRBJ2-1; 8 nucleotides align to TRBD1. V was clipped by 5 bases and J by 9 bases; unmatched bases: 12. CDR1 is SGHTA, CDR2 FQGTGA, per germline. This CDR3 region has 15 residues. The CDR3 nucleotides are TGTGCCAGCAGCCCTAAAACCGCACAGGGGGGTGAGCAGTTCTTC. Translating it yields CASSPKTAQGGEQFF.

This clonotype was seen ten or more times. The chain joins TRBV2 to TRBJ1-2; D remains unclear. This CDR3 region has 14 residues. Deletions cut 3 bases from V and 1 base from J, with 9 bases between. The germline V gene has CDR1 SNHLY and CDR2 FYNNEI. As DNA, the CDR3 is TGTGCCAGCAGTGACAGGTGGGGTAACTATGGCTACACCTTC. It codes for CASSDRWGNYGYTF.

In its sample, this clonotype was seen a few times. The rearrangement joins TRBV30 to TRBJ1-1; D is uncertain. V lost 1 base to trimming and J lost 1 base, with 10 bases between them. CDR3 length equals 14 residues. CDR1 GTSNPN and CDR2 SVGIG come from the germline V gene (reference sequence). The CDR3 loop reads CAWSAFTENTEAFF. The CDR3 bases are TGTGCCTGGAGTGCTTTCACAGAGAACACTGAAGCTTTCTTT. The full variable domain, completed using reference TRBV30 and TRBJ1-1, is SQTIHQWPATLVQPVGSPLSLECTVEGTSNPNLYWYRQAAGRGLQLLFYSVGIGQISSEVPQNLSASRPQDRQFILSSKKLLLSDSGFYLCAWSAFTENTEAFFGQGTRLTVV.

This clonotype was counted many times. The rearrangement joins TRBV5-1 to TRBJ2-7; TRBD2 is a possible D gene (6 bases). V dropped 4 bases and J dropped 6 bases, with 17 bases sitting between them. CDR3 size: 14 residues. CDR1 and CDR2 (germline): SGHRS, YFSETQ. The CDR3 coding sequence is TGCGCCAGCAGCCCCTTCGGGGCGGGAAGCGAGCAGTACTTC. This encodes CASSPFGAGSEQYF. Full variable domain (rest looked up from reference TRBV5-1 and TRBJ2-7): KAGVTQTPRYLIKTRGQQVTLSCSPISGHRSVSWYQQTPGQGLQFLFEYFSETQRNKGNFPGRFSGRQFSNSRSEMNVSTLELGDSALYLCASSPFGAGSEQYFGPGTRLTVT.

This clonotype appeared many times. This chain uses TRBV5-5 with TRBJ2-1; D is possibly TRBD1 (5 bases). The V end lost 3 bases, the J end lost 5 bases, and 18 bases lay between the germline ends. CDR1 SGHKS and CDR2 YYEKEE come from the germline V gene (reference sequence). This CDR3 contains 16 residues. The CDR3 reads CASSSTTAPTDNEQFF. CDR3 nucleotide sequence: TGTGCCAGCAGCTCTACGACAGCTCCAACCGACAATGAGCAGTTCTTC.

The sample holds many counts of this clonotype. The rearrangement joins TRBV2 to TRBJ2-1; 9 bases map to TRBD1. Unmatched junction bases numbered 2, after V lost 6 bases and J lost 2 bases. This CDR3 has 14 amino acids. Germline V gives CDR1 SNHLY, CDR2 FYNNEI. DNA for the CDR3: TGTGCCAGCAGAAGGGACAGGGCCTACAATGAGCAGTTCTTC. Translating it yields CASRRDRAYNEQFF.

The sample holds a few counts of this clonotype. The genes are TRBV19 and TRBJ2-7; 15 nucleotides agree with TRBD2. The V gene end was trimmed by 5 bases and the J gene end by 6 bases; junction bases not matched to a gene: 2. The CDR3 is 14 amino acids. Germline V gene data show CDR1 as LNHDA and CDR2 as SQIVND (reference sequence). The CDR3 sequence: CASSGTSGRLEQYF. CDR3 in DNA: TGTGCCAGTAGTGGGACTAGCGGGAGGCTCGAGCAGTACTTC.

The chain recombines TRBV4-1 with TRBJ2-4; 8 nucleotides agree with TRBD1. V shed 3 bases and J 5 bases; nucleotides not matched to a gene: 6. Per the germline V gene, CDR1 is MGHRA and CDR2 is YSYEKL. CDR3 size: 15 residues. The CDR3 protein is CASSHDGQGQNIQYF. CDR3 DNA sequence: TGCGCCAGCAGCCATGATGGACAGGGACAAAACATTCAGTACTTC.

The rearrangement joins TRBV29-1 to TRBJ2-7; TRBD1 aligns across 9 bases. Germline CDR1 and CDR2: SQVTM and ANQGSEA. Losses at the gene ends were 7 bases for V and 4 bases for J; bases not matched to a gene: 5. The CDR3 covers 12 residues. The DNA of the CDR3 is TGCAGCGGGGGACAGGGTGTTTACGAGCAGTACTTC. This gives the protein CSGGQGVYEQYF.

The table lists this clonotype with many counts. V gene TRBV2 combines with J gene TRBJ2-7; tentatively, D is TRBD2 (6 bases). The CDR3 is 14 residues long. Trimming pared 7 bases from V and 3 bases from J, leaving 16 bases between. Germline V gene sequence: CDR1 SNHLY, CDR2 FYNNEI. The CDR3 loop is CASKAAGRLYEQYF. The CDR3 DNA sequence: TGTGCCAGCAAGGCTGCGGGACGCCTCTACGAGCAGTACTTC.

In this sample, this clonotype turned up many times. J is TRBJ1-5 and V is TRBV27, with a weak D call TRBD1 (5 bases). In germline, CDR1 is MNHEY, CDR2 SMNVEV (reference sequence). The V end lost 5 bases, the J end lost 2 bases, and 19 bases lay between the germline ends. This CDR3 has 17 amino acids. The CDR3 DNA is TGTGCCAGCAGTGGAACAGGACCCTTAGGAGGCAATCAGCCCCAGCATTTT. This sequence encodes CASSGTGPLGGNQPQHF.

To note about this clonotype: One end of the junction does not line up with germline, which may come from a read error. The rearrangement links TRBV3-1 to TRBJ2-5, with D possibly matching TRBD2 (6 bases). The CDR3 loop spans 14 amino acids. Germline V gives CDR1 LGHDT, CDR2 YNNKEL (reference sequence). CDR3 DNA: TGTGCCAGCAGCCGCCCGGGGGTTCAAGAGGCCCAGTACTTC. The encoded protein is CASSRPGVQEAQYF.

The CDR3 sequence: CSAPRTSGRSGELFF. In DNA, the CDR3 is TGCAGTGCTCCCCGGACTAGCGGGAGATCCGGGGAGCTGTTTTTT. The rearrangement joins TRBV20-1 to TRBJ2-2; TRBD2 agrees at 13 bases. CDR1 DFQATT and CDR2 SNEGSKA come from the germline V gene (reference sequence). CDR3 length equals 15 residues. V lost 5 bases to trimming and J lost 6 bases; unmatched junction nucleotides: 6.

The CDR3 DNA reads TGTGCCTGGAGTGTACGCTCGGGGAACACTGAAGCTTTCTTT. Its translation is CAWSVRSGNTEAFF. The chain employs TRBV30 and TRBJ1-1; D is ambiguous. Germline CDR1 reads GTSNPN; CDR2 reads SVGIG (reference sequence). The V gene lost 0 bases and the J gene lost 1 base, with 9 bases spanning the gap. CDR3 length: 14 amino acids.

The chain couples TRBV7-3 to TRBJ2-1; D is ambiguous. The CDR3 is made up of 13 amino acids. Trimming shortened V by 8 bases and J by 0 bases, and 8 bases separated the two germline ends. CDR1 is SGHTA, CDR2 FQGTGA, per germline. CDR3 loop: CASAPSSYNEQFF. The DNA for the CDR3 is TGTGCCAGCGCGCCTAGCTCCTACAATGAGCAGTTCTTC.

This clonotype was seen more than once but under ten times. V and J are TRBV5-4 and TRBJ1-4; maybe TRBD1 (6 bases). The CDR3 runs to 15 residues. Germline CDR1 and CDR2: SGHNT and YYREEE (reference sequence). Between the trimmed V and J ends, which lost 1 base and 8 bases, there was a span of 15 bases. CDR3 in DNA: TGTGCCAGCAGCTTGTACGGACAGAGGGAAGAAAAACTGTTTTTT. Encoded protein: CASSLYGQREEKLFF.